Below, 23 T cell receptor beta chains from the same sample are listed, as sequenced in a study of blood T cell repertoires in COVID-19. Using immunoSEQ multiplex PCR, the repertoire was profiled, and TCRdb retains in-frame clones only, with some absent. Of a few hundred thousand clones listed, around 90% are singletons. Sequencing input: peripheral blood. These receptors all come from a woman in her sixties with COVID-19, enrolled during active disease.

The V gene is TRBV3-1 (or the pseudogene TRBV3-2), the J gene TRBJ1-3; TRBD1 might be the D (5 bases). This CDR3 is built from 13 residues. V shed 8 bases and J shed 0 bases, with 8 bases lying between them. From germline, CDR1 is LGHDT and CDR2 YNNKEL (reference sequence). The CDR3 nucleotides are TGTGCCAGCTTGGGGCACTCTGGAAACACCATATATTTT. Translation: CASLGHSGNTIYF.

The gene calls are TRBV29-1 and TRBJ1-2; no clear D gene. The V end lost 7 bases, the J end lost 2 bases, and 17 bases lay between the germline ends. Germline assignment: CDR1 SQVTM and CDR2 ANQGSEA. This CDR3 comprises 14 residues. CDR3 sequence reads: CSAGLIGKNYGYTF. The CDR3 DNA reads as TGCAGCGCTGGGTTAATCGGGAAGAACTATGGCTACACCTTC.

As regards this clone: A junction end diverges from the germline sequence, so it may reflect a read error. This chain joins TRBV30 and TRBJ2-3; D gene uncertain. Germline-derived CDR1 and CDR2 are GTSNPN and SVGIG (reference sequence). The CDR3 runs to 11 residues. The DNA of the CDR3 is TGTGCCTGGAGTGTCAGCGTACGCATGGATTTT. It yields the protein CAWSVSVRMDF.

The chain carries TRBV6-6 and TRBJ1-2; D perhaps matches TRBD1 (6 bases). This CDR3 region has 14 residues. V dropped 6 bases and J dropped 5 bases, with 16 bases sitting between them. CDR1 MNHNY and CDR2 SVGAGI come from the germline V gene (reference sequence). The CDR3 DNA reads TGTGCCAGCAGCCAACCAGTAGGGGGATATGGCTACACCTTC. Protein sequence: CASSQPVGGYGYTF.

The rearrangement uses TRBV19 and TRBJ1-1; D is undetermined. Trimming removed 5 bases at V and 7 bases at J, with 17 bases between. The CDR3 contains 14 residues. Germline CDR1 and CDR2: LNHDA and SQIVND (reference sequence). The CDR3 DNA reads as TGTGCCAGTAGTCATTACAGTGGATATGTTGAAGCTTTCTTT. It specifies CASSHYSGYVEAFF.

The chain recombines TRBV7-4 with TRBJ2-7, with 7 nucleotides matching TRBD1. The ends lost 4 bases at V and 4 bases at J; junction bases unmatched: 7. CDR3 length: 14 residues. Germline V gene lookup returns CDR1 SGHVT and CDR2 SQSDAQ. CDR3 nucleotide sequence: TGTGCCAGCAGCTCACCCGACAGGGCTTACGAGCAGTACTTC. Translation: CASSSPDRAYEQYF.

J is TRBJ1-1 and V is TRBV3-1 (or the pseudogene TRBV3-2); D uncertain. Germline loops: CDR1 LGHDT, CDR2 YNNKEL (reference sequence). V was trimmed by 4 bases and J by 2 bases, leaving 11 bases between them. The CDR3 length is 14 residues. The CDR3 DNA reads TGTGCCAGCAGCCCGCAGAACAGAAACACTGAAGCTTTCTTT. It encodes CASSPQNRNTEAFF.

The chain couples TRBV19 to TRBJ2-2, with D maybe TRBD1 (6 bases). This CDR3 contains 16 residues. CDR1 is LNHDA, CDR2 SQIVND, per germline (reference sequence). The ends were cut back, 1 base at V and 6 bases at J, with 15 bases in the middle. The CDR3 DNA reads as TGTGCCAGTAGTATAGGTCCCAGGGGAGCAGCCGGGGAGCTGTTTTTT. This translates into CASSIGPRGAAGELFF. The full variable domain, its missing parts supplied by reference TRBV19 and TRBJ2-2, is DGGITQSPKYLFRKEGQNVTLSCEQNLNHDAMYWYRQDPGQGLRLIYYSQIVNDFQKGDIAEGYSVSREKKESFPLTVTSAQKNPTAFYLCASSIGPRGAAGELFFGEGSRLTVL.

The rearrangement uses TRBV6-5 and TRBJ2-7; possible D gene TRBD1, 6 bases. The CDR3 contains 14 residues. The V and J ends lost 6 bases and 2 bases respectively, with 14 bases between them. Germline assignment: CDR1 MNHEY and CDR2 SVGAGI. The CDR3 DNA reads as TGTGCCAGCAGGGGTAACAGGGCTGCCTACGAGCAGTACTTC. Residues: CASRGNRAAYEQYF.

The V call is TRBV19, the J call TRBJ1-4; 9 bases are shared with TRBD1. Germline V gives CDR1 LNHDA, CDR2 SQIVND (reference sequence). The length of the CDR3 is 17 residues. The J segment lost 5 bases and the V segment lost 2 bases, leaving 9 bases of the junction unmatched. In nucleotides, the CDR3 is TGTGCCAGTAGTATACGGACAGGGGCGCGCCGGAATGAAAAACTGTTTTTT. Its protein product is CASSIRTGARRNEKLFF.

The CDR3 sequence is CASVTAANYGYTF. The CDR3 bases are TGTGCCAGCGTCACCGCAGCTAACTATGGCTACACCTTC. The chain carries TRBV5-6 and TRBJ1-2; no reliable D call. Germline CDR1 SGHDT, CDR2 YYEEEE. There are 13 residues in the CDR3. Deletions cut 7 bases from V and 0 bases from J, with 10 bases between. Full variable domain (remainder filled in from reference TRBV5-6 and TRBJ1-2): DAGVTQSPTHLIKTRGQQVTLRCSPKSGHDTVSWYQQALGQGPQFIFQYYEEEERQRGNFPDRFSGHQFPNYSSELNVNALLLGDSALYLCASVTAANYGYTFGSGTRLTVV.

The chain joins TRBV11-1 to TRBJ1-1, with 11 nucleotides matching TRBD1. Germline V lookup: CDR1 SGHAT, CDR2 FQDESV (reference sequence). The CDR3 sequence is 14 residues long. The trim removed 6 bases at V and 11 bases at J, leaving 11 bases unmatched. The CDR3 spells CASRTNLDRGHAFF. The CDR3 DNA reads TGTGCCAGCAGGACGAACCTGGACAGGGGGCATGCTTTCTTT.

This clone was found a few times. The V and J genes are TRBV9 and TRBJ2-1; 10 positions agree with TRBD1. The V gene's germline CDR1 is SGDLS and CDR2 YYNGEE. The CDR3 consists of 17 residues. The V segment lost 4 bases and the J segment 5 bases; nucleotides outside the gene matches: 12. This CDR3 is CASSSPPRGQGDNEQFF. CDR3 DNA sequence: TGTGCCAGCAGCTCACCCCCCAGAGGACAGGGGGACAATGAGCAGTTCTTC.

The chain has TRBV2 and TRBJ1-6; TRBD1 matches 7 bases. The V and J ends lost 5 bases and 0 bases, in that order; junction bases with no gene match: 7. Germline loops: CDR1 SNHLY, CDR2 FYNNEI. This CDR3 comprises 17 residues. The CDR3 DNA sequence: TGTGCCAGCAGTATTCCTCGGACAGGCTCCTATAATTCACCCCTCCACTTT. Its translation is CASSIPRTGSYNSPLHF. Using reference TRBV2 and TRBJ1-6 for the parts outside the CDR3, the full variable domain is EPEVTQTPSHQVTQMGQEVILRCVPISNHLYFYWYRQILGQKVEFLVSFYNNEISEKSEIFDDQFSVERPDGSNFTLKIRSTKLEDSAMYFCASSIPRTGSYNSPLHFGNGTRLTVT.

V gene TRBV27 combines with J gene TRBJ1-2; D gene unclear. This CDR3 spans 13 amino acids. CDR1 MNHEY and CDR2 SMNVEV come from the germline V gene (reference sequence). V gave up 5 bases and J gave up 4 bases, with 11 bases separating them. The DNA of the CDR3 is TGTGCCAGCAGTCCCTTGTTCGGCTATGGCTACACCTTC. This gives the protein CASSPLFGYGYTF.

The genes are TRBV20-1 and TRBJ2-7, with no clear D. V lost 3 bases, J lost 5 bases, and 11 bases lay in between. Germline lookup yields CDR1 DFQATT and CDR2 SNEGSKA (reference sequence). The length of the CDR3 is 12 residues. This CDR3 is CSASGQFDEQYF. The CDR3 DNA sequence: TGCAGTGCTAGTGGTCAGTTCGACGAGCAGTACTTC.

CDR3 sequence (DNA): TGTGCCAGCAGGAGAGACAGGTACGAGCAGTACTTC. Translating it yields CASRRDRYEQYF. J is TRBJ2-7 and V is TRBV12-3 or TRBV12-4; a possible D gene is TRBD1 (6 bases). V was trimmed by 6 bases and J by 4 bases, leaving 10 bases between them. CDR3 length equals 12 residues.

The rearrangement joins TRBV4-2 to TRBJ2-2, with TRBD1 matching over 11 bases. Per the germline V gene, CDR1 is LGHNA and CDR2 is YNFKEQ. The junction had 3 bases not matched to a gene; V was cut back by 4 bases and J by 2 bases. This CDR3 comprises 16 residues. The CDR3 DNA is TGTGCCAGCAGCCTCGGACAGGGGGCTAACACCGGGGAGCTGTTTTTT. This translates into CASSLGQGANTGELFF.

The rearrangement joins TRBV3-1 (or the pseudogene TRBV3-2) to TRBJ2-5; D remains unclear. Trimming shortened V by 8 bases and J by 5 bases, and 6 bases separated the two germline ends. The CDR3 has 10 amino acids. Germline-derived CDR1 and CDR2 are LGHDT and YNNKEL (reference sequence). The CDR3, as DNA: TGTGCCAGCGGCAGGGAGACCCAGTACTTC. This gives the protein CASGRETQYF.

This rearrangement joins TRBV3-1 (or the pseudogene TRBV3-2) to TRBJ1-2, with D possibly being TRBD1 (6 bases). Germline V CDR1 and CDR2: LGHDT, YNNKEL (reference sequence). V was cut by 1 base and J by 6 bases, with 9 bases left in between. The CDR3 extends over 13 amino acids. CDR3 amino acids: CASSQGQGNGYTF. In DNA, the CDR3 is TGTGCCAGCAGCCAAGGCCAGGGGAATGGCTACACCTTC.

The V and J genes are TRBV3-1 (or the pseudogene TRBV3-2) and TRBJ2-2, with TRBD1 as a possible D gene (5 bases). The CDR3 sequence is 16 residues long. The V and J ends lost 3 bases and 3 bases respectively, with 14 bases between them. Looked up from germline, CDR1 is LGHDT and CDR2 is YNNKEL (reference sequence). In nucleotides, the CDR3 is TGTGCCAGCAGCCAGACAACAGGTCCTCACACCGGGGAGCTGTTTTTT. Translated, it gives CASSQTTGPHTGELFF.

This clone was seen just once. The gene calls are TRBV4-3 and TRBJ1-5, with D maybe TRBD1 (5 bases). CDR3 length equals 17 residues. V was cut by 0 bases and J by 2 bases, with 14 bases left in between. Germline V lookup: CDR1 LGHNA, CDR2 YSLEER. In DNA form, the CDR3 reads TGCGCCAGCAGCCAAGATCTGGGGGGATCCGGCAATCAGCCCCAGCATTTT. It codes for CASSQDLGGSGNQPQHF.

The chain joins TRBV7-2 to TRBJ2-3, with 11 bases matching TRBD2. Germline V gives CDR1 SGHTA, CDR2 FQGNSA. This CDR3 spans 19 amino acids. V gave up 1 base and J gave up 4 bases; unmatched junction bases: 13. The CDR3, as DNA: TGTGCCAGCAGCTTAGAGGCGGTAGCGGGGGGGCCGGGAGCAGATACGCAGTATTTT. Its protein product is CASSLEAVAGGPGADTQYF.